The 25 T cell receptor beta chains reported below all come from one sample, sequenced in a study of T cell responses to AZD1222 COVID-19 vaccine. Using immunoSEQ multiplex PCR, the repertoire was profiled, and TCRdb retains in-frame clones only, with some absent. The sample lists 110,000 to 150,000 clones; over 90% were seen once. Sequenced material: peripheral blood, taken on day 0 of AZD1222 vaccination. The receptor source for this set is an adult in good health.

The V gene is TRBV4-1, the J gene TRBJ2-1; the D gene is possibly TRBD2 (6 bases). Germline V gene data show CDR1 as MGHRA and CDR2 as YSYEKL. V lost 0 bases to trimming and J lost 8 bases, with 17 bases between them. The CDR3 is 16 residues long. The CDR3 nucleotides read TGCGCCAGCAGCCAAGATGGTAGCGGTGGGTCGGATGAGCAGTTCTTC. This gives the protein CASSQDGSGGSDEQFF.

The rearrangement links TRBV3-1 (or the pseudogene TRBV3-2) to TRBJ2-7; 13 nucleotides agree with TRBD2. This CDR3 spans 14 amino acids. The V gene's germline CDR1 is LGHDT and CDR2 YNNKEL (reference sequence). V lost 6 bases, J lost 8 bases, and 7 bases stayed unmatched. The CDR3 reads CASSQLAGGRKQYF. Here the CDR3 DNA reads TGTGCCAGCAGTCAACTAGCGGGAGGGCGGAAGCAGTACTTC.

The chain combines TRBV28 with TRBJ1-1, with D uncertain. The CDR3 contains 11 residues. Trimming removed 0 bases from V and 11 bases from J, with 7 bases in between. CDR1 and CDR2 (germline): MDHEN, SYDVKM. CDR3 in DNA: TGTGCCAGCAGTTTATGGGGCTGGGCTTTCTTT. This encodes CASSLWGWAFF.

The chain links TRBV6-5 to TRBJ2-1, with TRBD2 matching over 8 bases. The CDR3 contains 15 residues. Germline V gives CDR1 MNHEY, CDR2 SVGAGI. With 7 bases clipped from V and 0 bases from J, the junction kept 5 bases outside the gene matches. The CDR3 sequence is CASKAGGTSYNEQFF. In DNA form, the CDR3 reads TGTGCCAGCAAGGCGGGAGGTACCTCCTACAATGAGCAGTTCTTC.

The chain carries TRBV3-1 (or the pseudogene TRBV3-2) and TRBJ1-5; D not certain. Looked up from germline, CDR1 is LGHDT and CDR2 is YNNKEL (reference sequence). V was shortened by 5 bases and J by 5 bases, with 16 bases between the two germline ends. The CDR3 spans 15 residues. CDR3 bases: TGTGCCAGCAGCGTCACGGTTCGGCATCATCAGCCCCAGCATTTT. It yields the protein CASSVTVRHHQPQHF.

The V and J genes are TRBV18 and TRBJ1-2; D is ambiguous. CDR3 size: 11 residues. The germline V gene encodes CDR1 KGHSH and CDR2 LQKENI. V lost 4 bases and J 3 bases, leaving 3 bases between the germline ends. The CDR3 bases are TGTGCCAGCTCACTCCACTATGGCTACACCTTC. This translates into CASSLHYGYTF. Supplemented by reference TRBV18 and TRBJ1-2, the full variable domain reads NAGVMQNPRHLVRRRGQEARLRCSPMKGHSHVYWYRQLPEEGLKFMVYLQKENIIDESGMPKERFSAEFPKEGPSILRIQQVVRGDSAAYFCASSLHYGYTFGSGTRLTVV.

The chain uses TRBV5-1 and TRBJ2-1, with 7 bases that match TRBD2. CDR3 length: 15 amino acids. Germline V CDR1 and CDR2: SGHRS, YFSETQ. The J segment lost 7 bases and the V segment lost 0 bases, leaving 7 bases of the junction unmatched. The CDR3 reads CASSLALGRNNEQFF. CDR3 DNA: TGCGCCAGCAGCTTGGCCCTCGGGAGGAATAATGAGCAGTTCTTC.

The chain recombines TRBV9 with TRBJ2-7, with D perhaps TRBD1 or TRBD2 (6 bases each). Germline lookup yields CDR1 SGDLS and CDR2 YYNGEE. Deletions cut 0 bases from V and 2 bases from J, with 9 bases between. The CDR3 is 14 amino acids. The CDR3 region is CASSVEGGAYEQYF. Here the CDR3 DNA reads TGTGCCAGCAGCGTAGAGGGGGGCGCCTACGAGCAGTACTTC.

The chain has TRBV27 and TRBJ2-5; 9 nucleotides agree with TRBD1. Trimming at V came to 4 bases and at J to 4 bases, leaving 4 bases not matched to a gene. This CDR3 spans 14 amino acids. Germline assignment: CDR1 MNHEY and CDR2 SMNVEV (reference sequence). The CDR3 protein is CASSSGDRVETQYF. The CDR3 DNA reads TGTGCCAGCAGTTCGGGGGACAGGGTAGAGACCCAGTACTTC.

The chain joins TRBV4-1 to TRBJ2-7, with D possibly matching TRBD2 (5 bases). Looked up from germline, CDR1 is MGHRA and CDR2 is YSYEKL. The CDR3 length is 15 residues. V was pared by 0 bases and J by 5 bases, with 14 bases between. This chain's CDR3 is CASSQELASLNEQYF. CDR3 DNA: TGCGCCAGCAGCCAAGAGTTAGCTAGCTTGAACGAGCAGTACTTC.

The V gene is TRBV18, the J gene TRBJ1-1; D perhaps matches TRBD1 (5 bases). Germline values: CDR1 KGHSH, CDR2 LQKENI. This CDR3 contains 15 residues. Trimming took 1 base from V and 3 from J, leaving 12 bases between them. The CDR3 region is CASSPRAGRDTEAFF. The CDR3 region has the DNA TGTGCCAGCTCACCACGAGCAGGGAGGGACACTGAAGCTTTCTTT.

The count of this clone is one. The chain is built from TRBV28 and TRBJ2-7; 7 bases line up with TRBD1. The CDR3 consists of 11 residues. Germline assignment: CDR1 MDHEN and CDR2 SYDVKM. V dropped 5 bases and J dropped 5; count of bases not matched to a gene: 0. The CDR3: CASSDRDEQYF. CDR3 sequence (DNA): TGTGCCAGCAGTGACAGGGACGAGCAGTACTTC.

This sequence joins TRBV28 and TRBJ2-7; the D gene is possibly TRBD1 (6 bases). Germline-derived CDR1 and CDR2 are MDHEN and SYDVKM. This CDR3 spans 12 amino acids. V gave up 7 bases and J gave up 5 bases, with 12 bases separating them. The CDR3 spells CASTGQLDEQYF. As DNA, the CDR3 is TGTGCCAGCACCGGACAGTTGGACGAGCAGTACTTC.

V is TRBV9 and J is TRBJ1-2; maybe TRBD1 (6 bases). V was trimmed by 4 bases and J by 5 bases, leaving 15 bases between them. This CDR3 has 14 amino acids. Germline lookup yields CDR1 SGDLS and CDR2 YYNGEE. CDR3 DNA sequence: TGTGCCAGCAGCCCAGAGAGGGGGAGTTATGGCTACACCTTC. Encoded protein: CASSPERGSYGYTF.

The chain is built from TRBV19 and TRBJ2-5; D unresolved. Deletions cut 2 bases from V and 5 bases from J, with 15 bases between. This CDR3 spans 15 amino acids. CDR1 LNHDA and CDR2 SQIVND come from the germline V gene (reference sequence). Here the CDR3 DNA reads TGTGCCAGTAGTATATCGGCCCACCGAGCGGAGACCCAGTACTTC. Protein: CASSISAHRAETQYF.

The chain links TRBV20-1 to TRBJ1-4, with a weak D call TRBD1 (6 bases). The V and J ends lost 3 bases and 8 bases respectively, with 13 bases between them. Germline CDR1 reads DFQATT; CDR2 reads SNEGSKA (reference sequence). The CDR3 contains 13 residues. CDR3 region: CSASKGGGEKLFF. The CDR3 nucleotides read TGCAGTGCTAGTAAGGGGGGAGGAGAAAAACTGTTTTTT.

The rearrangement joins TRBV27 to TRBJ2-1; the match to TRBD2 covers 9 bases. The CDR3 is 16 residues long. Trimming removed 5 bases from V and 5 bases from J; junction bases left unmatched: 10. The germline CDR1 and CDR2 sequences are MNHEY and SMNVEV (reference sequence). The CDR3 sequence is CASSTIAGEGDNEQFF. Written as DNA, the CDR3 is TGTGCCAGCAGTACGATAGCGGGAGAAGGTGACAATGAGCAGTTCTTC.

V gene TRBV6-4 combines with J gene TRBJ1-6; D remains ambiguous. V was pared by 7 bases and J by 6 bases, with 16 bases between. Germline assignment: CDR1 MRHNA and CDR2 SNTAGT. CDR3 length: 15 amino acids. CDR3 sequence reads: CASKEQSRINSPLHF. For the CDR3, the DNA is TGTGCCAGCAAAGAGCAGTCGAGGATTAATTCACCCCTCCACTTT.

The chain uses TRBV5-1 and TRBJ2-2, with D perhaps TRBD1 (5 bases). The CDR3 is 14 residues long. The germline CDR1 and CDR2 sequences are SGHRS and YFSETQ. Trimming removed 3 bases from V and 4 bases from J, with 10 bases in between. The CDR3 loop is CASSSRQGTGELFF. In DNA form, the CDR3 reads TGCGCCAGCAGCTCCCGTCAGGGCACCGGGGAGCTGTTTTTT.

This rearrangement joins TRBV29-1 to TRBJ2-7, with D maybe TRBD1 (5 bases). The CDR3 contains 15 residues. Germline V CDR1 and CDR2: SQVTM, ANQGSEA. Trimming took 5 bases from V and 6 from J, leaving 23 bases between them. The CDR3 reads CSVTFPWTRRGEQYF. CDR3 in DNA: TGCAGCGTTACCTTCCCCTGGACAAGGAGAGGCGAGCAGTACTTC.

V usage is TRBV3-1 (or the pseudogene TRBV3-2) and J usage is TRBJ2-3; TRBD2 agrees at 11 bases. The V gene's germline CDR1 is LGHDT and CDR2 YNNKEL (reference sequence). V trimming: 5 bases; J trimming: 4 bases; junction bases outside the gene matches: 14. This CDR3 comprises 18 residues. Here the CDR3 DNA reads TGTGCCAGCAGCAAAATGACTAGCGGGAAGTCGAGCGCAGATACGCAGTATTTT. Amino acids: CASSKMTSGKSSADTQYF.

The chain couples TRBV7-9 to TRBJ1-2, with D unclear. Per germline, CDR1 SEHNR and CDR2 FQNEAQ (reference sequence). V was shortened by 3 bases and J by 2 bases, with 10 bases between the two germline ends. This CDR3 has 14 amino acids. This CDR3 reads CASSFIRLNYGYTF. In nucleotides, the CDR3 is TGTGCCAGCAGCTTTATCAGGTTAAACTATGGCTACACCTTC.

The rearrangement joins TRBV5-1 to TRBJ2-1; D is unclear. CDR1 and CDR2 from the germline V gene are SGHRS and YFSETQ. Trimming left V 4 bases short and J 15 bases short, with 20 bases between. The CDR3 sequence is 13 residues long. The CDR3 nucleotides are TGCGCCAGCAGCCCTGCTTTCGAGCTTAAGGTGTTCTTC. This codes for CASSPAFELKVFF.

This chain uses TRBV28 with TRBJ1-6; 8 positions match TRBD1. CDR1 is MDHEN and CDR2 is SYDVKM in the germline V gene. The V and J ends lost 3 bases and 4 bases, in that order; junction bases with no gene match: 5. The CDR3 covers 16 residues. CDR3 protein: CASSFPGQGYNSPLHF. CDR3 coding DNA: TGTGCCAGCAGTTTTCCCGGACAGGGATATAATTCACCCCTCCACTTT. Full variable domain (remainder filled in from reference TRBV28 and TRBJ1-6): DVKVTQSSRYLVKRTGEKVFLECVQDMDHENMFWYRQDPGLGLRLIYFSYDVKMKEKGDIPEGYSVSREKKERFSLILESASTNQTSMYLCASSFPGQGYNSPLHFGNGTRLTVT.

The chain has TRBV5-5 and TRBJ1-1; D not resolved. With 1 base removed from V and 0 bases from J, the gap between germline ends came to 7 bases. This CDR3 comprises 14 residues. Per germline, CDR1 SGHKS and CDR2 YYEKEE (reference sequence). The CDR3: CASSLWAVNTEAFF. In DNA form, the CDR3 reads TGTGCCAGCAGCTTGTGGGCAGTGAACACTGAAGCTTTCTTT.